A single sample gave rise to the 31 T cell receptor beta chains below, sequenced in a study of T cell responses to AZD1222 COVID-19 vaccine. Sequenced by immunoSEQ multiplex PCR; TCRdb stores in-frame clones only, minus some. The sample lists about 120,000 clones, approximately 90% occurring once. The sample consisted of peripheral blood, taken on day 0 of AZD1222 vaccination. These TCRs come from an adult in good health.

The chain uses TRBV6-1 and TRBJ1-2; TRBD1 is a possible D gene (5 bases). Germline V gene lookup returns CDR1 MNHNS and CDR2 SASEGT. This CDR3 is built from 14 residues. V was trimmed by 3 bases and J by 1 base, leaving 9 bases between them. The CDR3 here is CASSDFGGNYGYTF. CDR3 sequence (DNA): TGTGCCAGCAGTGATTTTGGGGGTAACTATGGCTACACCTTC.

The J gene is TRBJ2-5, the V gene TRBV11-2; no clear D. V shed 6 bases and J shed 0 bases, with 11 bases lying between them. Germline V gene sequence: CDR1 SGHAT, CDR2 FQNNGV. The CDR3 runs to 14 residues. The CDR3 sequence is CASRSYGYQETQYF. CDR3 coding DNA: TGTGCCAGCAGGTCCTACGGGTACCAAGAGACCCAGTACTTC. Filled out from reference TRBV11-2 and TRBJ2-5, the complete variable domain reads EAGVAQSPRYKIIEKRQSVAFWCNPISGHATLYWYQQILGQGPKLLIQFQNNGVVDDSQLPKDRFSAERLKGVDSTLKIQPAKLEDSAVYLCASRSYGYQETQYFGPGTRLLVL.

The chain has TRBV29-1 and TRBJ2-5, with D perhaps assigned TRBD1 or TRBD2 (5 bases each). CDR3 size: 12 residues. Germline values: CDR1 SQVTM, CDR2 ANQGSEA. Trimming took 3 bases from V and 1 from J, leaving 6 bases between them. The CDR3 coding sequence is TGCAGCGTTGACGGGGCCCAAGAGACCCAGTACTTC. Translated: CSVDGAQETQYF. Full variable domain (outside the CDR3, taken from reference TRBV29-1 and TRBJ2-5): SAVISQKPSRDICQRGTSLTIQCQVDSQVTMMFWYRQQPGQSLTLIATANQGSEATYESGFVIDKFPISRPNLTFSTLTVSNMSPEDSSIYLCSVDGAQETQYFGPGTRLLVL.

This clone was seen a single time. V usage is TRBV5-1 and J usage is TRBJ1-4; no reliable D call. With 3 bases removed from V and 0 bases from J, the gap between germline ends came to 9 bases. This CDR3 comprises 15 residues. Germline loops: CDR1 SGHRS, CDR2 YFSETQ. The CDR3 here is CASSSDPATNEKLFF. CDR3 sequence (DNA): TGCGCCAGCAGCTCGGACCCTGCAACTAATGAAAAACTGTTTTTT.

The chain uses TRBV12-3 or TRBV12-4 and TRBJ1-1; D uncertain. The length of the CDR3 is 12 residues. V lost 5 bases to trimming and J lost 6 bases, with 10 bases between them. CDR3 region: CASSQDGPEAFF. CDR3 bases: TGTGCCAGCAGTCAAGACGGCCCTGAAGCTTTCTTT.

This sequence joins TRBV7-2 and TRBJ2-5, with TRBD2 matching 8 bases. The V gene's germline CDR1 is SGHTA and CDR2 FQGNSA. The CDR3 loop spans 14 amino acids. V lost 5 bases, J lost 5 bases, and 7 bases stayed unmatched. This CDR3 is CASSRRGLAETQYF. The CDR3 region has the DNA TGTGCCAGCAGCAGACGAGGACTAGCTGAGACCCAGTACTTC.

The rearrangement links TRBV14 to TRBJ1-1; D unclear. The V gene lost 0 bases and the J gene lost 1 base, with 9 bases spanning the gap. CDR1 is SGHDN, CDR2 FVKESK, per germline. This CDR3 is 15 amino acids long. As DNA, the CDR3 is TGTGCCAGCAGCCAAGAAGTACTGTCGAACACTGAAGCTTTCTTT. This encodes CASSQEVLSNTEAFF.

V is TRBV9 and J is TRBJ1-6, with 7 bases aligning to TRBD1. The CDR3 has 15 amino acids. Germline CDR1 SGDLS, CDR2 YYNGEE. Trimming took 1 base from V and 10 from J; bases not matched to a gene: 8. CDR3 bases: TGTGCCAGCAGCGTAACAGACAGGGACTACTCACCCCTCCACTTT. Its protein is CASSVTDRDYSPLHF. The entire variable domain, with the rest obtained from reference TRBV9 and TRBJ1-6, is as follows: DSGVTQTPKHLITATGQRVTLRCSPRSGDLSVYWYQQSLDQGLQFLIQYYNGEERAKGNILERFSAQQFPDLHSELNLSSLELGDSALYFCASSVTDRDYSPLHFGNGTRLTVT.

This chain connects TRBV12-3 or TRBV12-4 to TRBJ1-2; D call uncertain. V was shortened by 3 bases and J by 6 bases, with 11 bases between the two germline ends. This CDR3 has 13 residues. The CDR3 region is CASSLAGIHGYTF. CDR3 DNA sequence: TGTGCCAGCAGTTTGGCGGGGATTCATGGCTACACCTTC.

CDR3 sequence: CASSLEGQGHTEAFF. Here the CDR3 DNA reads TGTGCCAGCAGCTTAGAGGGACAGGGACACACTGAAGCTTTCTTT. V usage is TRBV7-2 and J usage is TRBJ1-1; 9 nucleotides line up with TRBD1. Germline V gene data show CDR1 as SGHTA and CDR2 as FQGNSA. Germline trimming cut 1 base from V and 3 bases from J; bases unmatched to any gene: 3. CDR3 length: 15 residues.

The CDR3 sequence: CASSAQGVVSNEQFF. The CDR3 DNA sequence: TGTGCCAGCAGCGCCCAGGGGGTTGTTTCGAATGAGCAGTTCTTC. The chain is built from TRBV7-3 and TRBJ2-1; 7 bases match TRBD1. CDR1 is SGHTA, CDR2 FQGTGA, per germline. The CDR3 length is 15 residues. V lost 5 bases, J lost 7 bases, and 11 bases stayed unmatched.

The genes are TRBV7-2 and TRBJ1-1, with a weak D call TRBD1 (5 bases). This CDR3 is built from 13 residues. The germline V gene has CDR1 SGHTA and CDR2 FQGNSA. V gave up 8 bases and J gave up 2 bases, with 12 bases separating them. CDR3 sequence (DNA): TGTGCCAGCGGTGGACAACTTAACACTGAAGCTTTCTTT. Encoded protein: CASGGQLNTEAFF.

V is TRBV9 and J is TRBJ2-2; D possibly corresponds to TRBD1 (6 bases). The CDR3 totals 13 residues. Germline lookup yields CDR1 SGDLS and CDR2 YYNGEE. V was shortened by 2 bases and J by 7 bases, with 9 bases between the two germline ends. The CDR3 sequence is CASSVGQYGELFF. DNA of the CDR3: TGTGCCAGCAGCGTCGGACAGTACGGGGAGCTGTTTTTT.

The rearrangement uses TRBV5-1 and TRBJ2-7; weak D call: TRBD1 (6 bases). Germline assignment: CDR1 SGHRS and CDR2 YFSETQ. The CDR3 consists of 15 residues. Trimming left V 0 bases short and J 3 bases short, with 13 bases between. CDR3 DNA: TGCGCCAGCAGCTTGGAGCCGGACAGATACTACGAGCAGTACTTC. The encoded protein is CASSLEPDRYYEQYF.

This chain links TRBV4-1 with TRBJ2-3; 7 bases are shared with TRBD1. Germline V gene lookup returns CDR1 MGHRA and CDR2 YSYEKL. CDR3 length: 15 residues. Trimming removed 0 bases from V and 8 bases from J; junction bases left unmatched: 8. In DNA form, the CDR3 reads TGCGCCAGCAGCCAAGAAGGGGGCGGACACCTTACGCAGTATTTT. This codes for CASSQEGGGHLTQYF.

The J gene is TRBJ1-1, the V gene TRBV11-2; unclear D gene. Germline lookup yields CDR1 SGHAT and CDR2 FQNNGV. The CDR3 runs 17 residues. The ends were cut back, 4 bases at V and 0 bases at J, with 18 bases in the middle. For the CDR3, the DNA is TGTGCCAGCAGCTCCAAATCTGACCGTTCCCTGAACACTGAAGCTTTCTTT. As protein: CASSSKSDRSLNTEAFF.

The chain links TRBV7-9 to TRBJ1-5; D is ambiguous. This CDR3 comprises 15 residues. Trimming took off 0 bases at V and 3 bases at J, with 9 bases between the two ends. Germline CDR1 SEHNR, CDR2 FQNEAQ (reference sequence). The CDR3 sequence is CASSLAGRFNQPQHF. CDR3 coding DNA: TGTGCCAGCAGCTTAGCAGGGAGGTTCAATCAGCCCCAGCATTTT. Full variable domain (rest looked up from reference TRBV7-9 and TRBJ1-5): DTGVSQNPRHKITKRGQNVTFRCDPISEHNRLYWYRQTLGQGPEFLTYFQNEAQLEKSRLLSDRFSAERPKGSFSTLEIQRTEQGDSAMYLCASSLAGRFNQPQHFGDGTRLSIL.

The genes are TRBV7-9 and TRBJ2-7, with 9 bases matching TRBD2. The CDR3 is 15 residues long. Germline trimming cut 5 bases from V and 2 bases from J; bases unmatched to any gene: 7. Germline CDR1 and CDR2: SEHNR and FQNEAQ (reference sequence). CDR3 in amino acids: CASSQTSGPTYEQYF. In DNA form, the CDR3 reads TGTGCCAGCAGCCAAACTAGCGGGCCTACCTACGAGCAGTACTTC.

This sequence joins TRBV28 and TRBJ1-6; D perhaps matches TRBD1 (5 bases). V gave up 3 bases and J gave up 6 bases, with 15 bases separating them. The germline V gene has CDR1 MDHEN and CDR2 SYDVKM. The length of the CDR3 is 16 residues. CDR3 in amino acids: CASSFDQGRRNSPLHF. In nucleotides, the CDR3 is TGTGCCAGCAGTTTTGACCAGGGTCGCCGTAATTCACCCCTCCACTTT.

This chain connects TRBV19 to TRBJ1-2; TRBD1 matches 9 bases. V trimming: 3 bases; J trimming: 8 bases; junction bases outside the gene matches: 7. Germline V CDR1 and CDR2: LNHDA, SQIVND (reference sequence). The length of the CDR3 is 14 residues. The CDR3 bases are TGTGCCAGTAGTATCCCCGGGACAGGGAACGGCTACACCTTC. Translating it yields CASSIPGTGNGYTF.

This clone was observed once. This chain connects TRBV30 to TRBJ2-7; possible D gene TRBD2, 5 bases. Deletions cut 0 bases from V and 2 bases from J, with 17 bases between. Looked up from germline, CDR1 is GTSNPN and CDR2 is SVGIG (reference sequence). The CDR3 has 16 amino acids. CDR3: CAWSVLARGLAYEQYF. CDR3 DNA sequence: TGTGCCTGGAGTGTCCTGGCTAGAGGGCTCGCCTACGAGCAGTACTTC.

CDR3 protein: CASSIRQGAYNEQFF. The CDR3 nucleotides read TGTGCCAGCAGCATCCGACAGGGAGCCTACAATGAGCAGTTCTTC. This sequence joins TRBV5-4 and TRBJ2-1, with 7 bases aligning to TRBD1. This CDR3 is 15 amino acids long. The germline V gene encodes CDR1 SGHNT and CDR2 YYREEE (reference sequence). V was pared by 4 bases and J by 2 bases, with 6 bases of the junction left unmatched.

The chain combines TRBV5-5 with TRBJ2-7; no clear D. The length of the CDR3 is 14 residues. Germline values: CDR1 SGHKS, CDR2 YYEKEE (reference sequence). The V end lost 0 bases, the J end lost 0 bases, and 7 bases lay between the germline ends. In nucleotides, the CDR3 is TGTGCCAGCAGCTTGGCTTTCGCCTCCTACGAGCAGTACTTC. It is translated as CASSLAFASYEQYF.

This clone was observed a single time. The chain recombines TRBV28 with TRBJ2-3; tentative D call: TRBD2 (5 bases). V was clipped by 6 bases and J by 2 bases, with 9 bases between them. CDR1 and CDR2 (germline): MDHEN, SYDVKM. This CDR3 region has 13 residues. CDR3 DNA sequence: TGTGCCAGCAGCCTTGGACTCACAGATACGCAGTATTTT. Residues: CASSLGLTDTQYF.

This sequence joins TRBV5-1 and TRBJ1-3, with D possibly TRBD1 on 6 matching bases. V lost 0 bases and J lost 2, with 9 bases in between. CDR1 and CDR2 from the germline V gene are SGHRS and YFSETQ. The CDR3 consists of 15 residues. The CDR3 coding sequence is TGCGCCAGCAGCTTGGTACAGGGTCCTGGAAACACCATATATTTT. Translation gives CASSLVQGPGNTIYF.

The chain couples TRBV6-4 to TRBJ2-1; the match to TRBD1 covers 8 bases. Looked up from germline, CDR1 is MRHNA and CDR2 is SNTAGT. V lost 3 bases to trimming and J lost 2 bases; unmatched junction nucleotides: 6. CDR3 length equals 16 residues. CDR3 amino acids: CASSEDPGGAYNEQFF. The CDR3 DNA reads TGTGCCAGCAGTGAGGATCCAGGGGGCGCCTACAATGAGCAGTTCTTC.

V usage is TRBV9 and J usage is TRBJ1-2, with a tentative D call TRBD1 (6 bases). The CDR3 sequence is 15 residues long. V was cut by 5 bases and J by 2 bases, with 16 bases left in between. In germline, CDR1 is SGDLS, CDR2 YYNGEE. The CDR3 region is CASRDTGLGNYGYTF. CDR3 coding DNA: TGTGCCAGCAGAGATACAGGGCTCGGAAACTATGGCTACACCTTC.

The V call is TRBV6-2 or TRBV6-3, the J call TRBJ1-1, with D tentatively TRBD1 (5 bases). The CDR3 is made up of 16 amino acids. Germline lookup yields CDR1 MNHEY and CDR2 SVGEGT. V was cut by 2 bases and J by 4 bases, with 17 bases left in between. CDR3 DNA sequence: TGTGCCAGCAGTTACACCGGTTGGGGGATGAGCACTGAAGCTTTCTTT. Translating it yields CASSYTGWGMSTEAFF.

The CDR3 loop is CASSPRARSRVREQYF. CDR3 sequence (DNA): TGTGCCAGCAGCCCCCGGGCCAGGTCGCGAGTCCGGGAGCAGTACTTC. The gene calls are TRBV7-9 and TRBJ2-7; D is ambiguous. This CDR3 is built from 16 residues. V gave up 5 bases and J gave up 7 bases, with 24 bases separating them. Germline V gene sequence: CDR1 SEHNR, CDR2 FQNEAQ (reference sequence).

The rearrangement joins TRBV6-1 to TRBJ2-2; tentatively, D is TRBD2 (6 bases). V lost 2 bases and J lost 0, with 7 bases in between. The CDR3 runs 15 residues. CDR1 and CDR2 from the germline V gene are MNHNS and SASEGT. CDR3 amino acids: CASSEPGANTGELFF. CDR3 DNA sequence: TGTGCCAGCAGTGAACCGGGGGCGAACACCGGGGAGCTGTTTTTT.

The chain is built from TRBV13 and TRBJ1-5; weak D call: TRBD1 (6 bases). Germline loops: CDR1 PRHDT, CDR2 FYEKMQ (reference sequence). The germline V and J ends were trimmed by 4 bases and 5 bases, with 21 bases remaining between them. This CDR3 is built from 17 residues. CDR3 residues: CASSSSREGGADQPQHF. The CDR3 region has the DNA TGTGCCAGCAGCTCTTCGAGAGAGGGGGGCGCCGATCAGCCCCAGCATTTT.